Following are 7 T cell receptor beta chains from one sample sequenced in a study of blood T cell repertoires in COVID-19. Only in-frame clones appear in the TCRdb table, and some are missing; sequencing was by immunoSEQ multiplex PCR. Here the sample spans about 140,000 clones, roughly 88% being singletons. Material: peripheral blood. Receptor source: a man between 60 and 75 years old with active or convalescent COVID-19.

The J gene is TRBJ2-2, the V gene TRBV10-1; D call uncertain. The CDR3 runs 14 residues. Trimming cost V 8 bases and J 1 base, with 11 bases left between them. The germline V gene has CDR1 WNHNN and CDR2 SYGVQD (reference sequence). CDR3 sequence: CASGYNRNTGELFF. The CDR3 DNA reads as TGCGCCAGCGGATACAACAGGAACACCGGGGAGCTGTTTTTT.

This CDR3 is CASSRTGDTEAFF. The CDR3 DNA is TGTGCCAGCAGTCGAACAGGGGACACTGAAGCTTTCTTT. The chain is built from TRBV2 and TRBJ1-1; 7 nucleotides agree with TRBD1. The CDR3 length is 13 residues. Germline V gene sequence: CDR1 SNHLY, CDR2 FYNNEI. Trimming took 5 bases from V and 3 from J; bases not matched to a gene: 3.

The chain links TRBV21-1 to TRBJ1-2; the table's D call TRBD1 went unverified against the DNA. TRBV21-1 is marked as a pseudogene. The CDR3 is 15 residues long. The CDR3 DNA is TGTGCCAGCAGCAAAAGGCGGGACAGGGACTATGGCTACACCTTC. Residues: CASSKRRDRDYGYTF.

This rearrangement joins TRBV20-1 to TRBJ2-7; 9 bases fit TRBD2. Germline lookup yields CDR1 DFQATT and CDR2 SNEGSKA (reference sequence). The CDR3 extends over 15 amino acids. The junction had 10 bases not matched to a gene; V was cut back by 3 bases and J by 4 bases. In DNA form, the CDR3 reads TGCAGTGCTAGTGCCGCCGGGACTAGCCGGTACGAGCAGTACTTC. Translating gives CSASAAGTSRYEQYF.

The rearrangement uses TRBV2 and TRBJ2-1, with 8 bases matching TRBD2. The germline V gene encodes CDR1 SNHLY and CDR2 FYNNEI. The CDR3 contains 15 residues. The V and J ends lost 5 bases and 7 bases, in that order; junction bases with no gene match: 10. The chain's CDR3 is CASSTLAGGRNEQFF. CDR3 in DNA: TGTGCCAGCAGTACCCTTGCGGGAGGTAGGAATGAGCAGTTCTTC.

The chain recombines TRBV6-2 or TRBV6-3 with TRBJ1-1, with a tentative D call TRBD1 (6 bases). The V gene's germline CDR1 is MNHEY and CDR2 SVGEGT. Trimming shortened V by 0 bases and J by 12 bases, and 20 bases separated the two germline ends. The CDR3 loop spans 15 amino acids. Here the CDR3 reads CASSYSGRMRTGPFF. CDR3 nucleotides: TGTGCCAGCAGTTACTCTGGAAGGATGCGAACAGGGCCTTTCTTT.

V and J are TRBV29-1 and TRBJ1-5; TRBD1 might be the D (5 bases). CDR3 length equals 12 residues. V was shortened by 5 bases and J by 3 bases, with 8 bases between the two germline ends. CDR1 SQVTM and CDR2 ANQGSEA come from the germline V gene. DNA of the CDR3: TGCAGCGTTAAGGGGAACAATCAGCCCCAGCATTTT. The encoded protein is CSVKGNNQPQHF.